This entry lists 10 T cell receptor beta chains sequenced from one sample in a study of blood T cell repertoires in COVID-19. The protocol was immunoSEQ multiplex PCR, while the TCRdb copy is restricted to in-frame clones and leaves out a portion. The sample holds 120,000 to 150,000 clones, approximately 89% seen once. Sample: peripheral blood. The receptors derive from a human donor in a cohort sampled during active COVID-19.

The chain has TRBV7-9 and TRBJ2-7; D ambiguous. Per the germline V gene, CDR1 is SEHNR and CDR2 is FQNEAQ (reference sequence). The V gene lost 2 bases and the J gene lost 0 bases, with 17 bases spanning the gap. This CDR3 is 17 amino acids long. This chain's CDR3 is CASSLPTSVPVSYEQYF. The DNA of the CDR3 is TGTGCCAGCAGCTTACCCACCAGTGTTCCAGTCTCCTACGAGCAGTACTTC.

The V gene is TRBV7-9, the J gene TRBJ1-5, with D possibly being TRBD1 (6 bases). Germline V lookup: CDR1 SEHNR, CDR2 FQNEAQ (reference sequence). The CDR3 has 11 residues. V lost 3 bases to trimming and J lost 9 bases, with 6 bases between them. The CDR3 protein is CASSLGAPQHF. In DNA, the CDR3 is TGTGCCAGCAGCTTGGGGGCGCCCCAGCATTTT.

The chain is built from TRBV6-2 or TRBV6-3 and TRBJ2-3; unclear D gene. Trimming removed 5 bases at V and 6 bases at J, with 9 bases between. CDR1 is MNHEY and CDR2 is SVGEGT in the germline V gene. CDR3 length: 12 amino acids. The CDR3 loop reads CASSKLTDTQYF. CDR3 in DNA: TGTGCCAGCAGTAAACTAACCGATACGCAGTATTTT.

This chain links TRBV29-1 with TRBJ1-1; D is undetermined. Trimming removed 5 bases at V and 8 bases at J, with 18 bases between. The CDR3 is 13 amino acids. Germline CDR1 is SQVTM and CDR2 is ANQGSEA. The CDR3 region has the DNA TGCAGCGTTCATGAACAATTGCAGTCGGAAGCTTTCTTT. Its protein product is CSVHEQLQSEAFF.

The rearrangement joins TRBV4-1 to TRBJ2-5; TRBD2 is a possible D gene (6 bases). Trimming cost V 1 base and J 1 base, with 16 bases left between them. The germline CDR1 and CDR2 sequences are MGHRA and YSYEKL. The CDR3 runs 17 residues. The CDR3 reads CASSQGPLIGSQETQYF. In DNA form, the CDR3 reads TGCGCCAGCAGCCAAGGTCCGCTAATCGGGAGCCAAGAGACCCAGTACTTC.

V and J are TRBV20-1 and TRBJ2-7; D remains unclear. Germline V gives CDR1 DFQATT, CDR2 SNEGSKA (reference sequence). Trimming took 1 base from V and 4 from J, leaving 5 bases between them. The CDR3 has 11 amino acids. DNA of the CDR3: TGCAGTGCTAGAGTGAGGTACGAGCAGTACTTC. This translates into CSARVRYEQYF.

CDR3 residues: CASRDRGLETQYF. CDR3 bases: TGTGCCAGTAGGGACAGGGGGCTAGAGACCCAGTACTTC. The rearrangement links TRBV19 to TRBJ2-5; TRBD1 aligns across 11 bases. Looked up from germline, CDR1 is LNHDA and CDR2 is SQIVND (reference sequence). With 6 bases clipped from V and 4 bases from J, the junction kept 1 base outside the gene matches. The CDR3 has 13 residues.

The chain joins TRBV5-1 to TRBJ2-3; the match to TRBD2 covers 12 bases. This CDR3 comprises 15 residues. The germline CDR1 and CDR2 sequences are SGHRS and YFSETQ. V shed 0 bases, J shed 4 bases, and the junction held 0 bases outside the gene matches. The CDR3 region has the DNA TGCGCCAGCAGCTTGGGACTAGCGGGGGCAGATACGCAGTATTTT. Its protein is CASSLGLAGADTQYF.

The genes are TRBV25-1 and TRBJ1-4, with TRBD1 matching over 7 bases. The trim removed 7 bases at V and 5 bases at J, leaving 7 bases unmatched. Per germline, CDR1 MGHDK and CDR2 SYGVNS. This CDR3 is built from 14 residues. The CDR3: CASTWTGRNEKLFF. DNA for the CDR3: TGTGCCAGCACTTGGACAGGCCGGAATGAAAAACTGTTTTTT.

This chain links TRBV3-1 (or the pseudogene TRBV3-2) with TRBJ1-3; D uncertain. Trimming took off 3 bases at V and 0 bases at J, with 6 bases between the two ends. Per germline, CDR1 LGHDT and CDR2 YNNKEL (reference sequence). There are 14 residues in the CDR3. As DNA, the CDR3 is TGTGCCAGCAGCCAGCCGGGCTCTGGAAACACCATATATTTT. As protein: CASSQPGSGNTIYF.